The clone carrying this TCR beta chain showed up just once. The V gene's germline CDR1 is SGHRS and CDR2 YFSETQ. The CDR3 spans 14 residues. J was trimmed by 6 bases and V by 1 base; bases with no gene match: 4. Assay: immunoSEQ multiplex PCR; the TCRdb copy retains only in-frame clones and omits some. The sample lists about 80,000 clones, around 90% occurring once. This record comes from a study of T cell changes during pregnancy in multiple sclerosis. The sequence came from a female donor with multiple sclerosis, enrolled in a pregnancy study. The rearrangement joins TRBV5-1 to TRBJ2-7; 10 nucleotides agree with TRBD1. Sequenced material: peripheral blood, taken before pregnancy. CDR3 sequence: CASSLRDRGGEQYF. CDR3 DNA: TGCGCCAGCAGCTTGCGGGACAGGGGTGGCGAGCAGTACTTC.